This TCR beta chain was obtained from a study of T cell responses to AZD1222 COVID-19 vaccine. The table came from immunoSEQ multiplex PCR; TCRdb's copy has only in-frame clones and leaves some out. The table records 120,000 to 150,000 clones, approximately 89% of them present only once. Per the germline V gene, CDR1 is MGHRA and CDR2 is YSYEKL. CDR3 length: 17 residues. The junction had 5 bases not matched to a gene; V was cut back by 0 bases and J by 1 base. The specimen was peripheral blood, collected 28 days after the second AZD1222 dose. The clonotype originates from an adult who received the AZD1222 COVID-19 vaccine. The chain employs TRBV4-1 and TRBJ2-2; TRBD2 matches at 7 bases. This CDR3 reads CASSQDGRARNTGELFF. The CDR3 coding sequence is TGCGCCAGCAGCCAAGATGGGAGGGCAAGGAACACCGGGGAGCTGTTTTTT.